This T cell receptor beta chain is from a study of neurological immune-mediated disorders. TCRdb redid the calling of the 5' RACE reads with MiXCR, one entry per CDR3 protein. Among 77,000 or so distinct CDR3 sequences listed, roughly 9% were seen once. There are many counts of this clonotype. The V gene's germline CDR1 is MDHEN and CDR2 SYDVKM. The length of the CDR3 is 14 residues. The V end lost 3 bases, the J end lost 0 bases, and 7 bases lay between the germline ends. The receptor was derived from a man aged 50-59 years in good health. This chain connects TRBV28 to TRBJ2-3; weak D call: TRBD2 (5 bases). Material: PBMCs. The CDR3 region is CASSLGGSTDTQYF. The CDR3 DNA reads as TGTGCCAGCAGTTTGGGCGGGAGCACAGATACGCAGTATTTT.